What follows are 23 T cell receptor beta chains derived from one specimen sequenced in a study of cytomegalovirus exposure and HLA in healthy donors. Amplification used 60 Vbeta primers and 13 Jbeta primers. TCRdb's table, derived via immunoSEQ multiplex PCR, lists solely in-frame clones and lacks some. The listing records about 55,000 clones. The material sequenced was PBMCs. The receptors were sampled from a man aged 50 or older in good health and CMV-seropositive.

The rearrangement uses TRBV27 and TRBJ2-7; the D is unclear. The CDR3 totals 16 residues. Trimming pared 0 bases from V and 4 bases from J, leaving 16 bases between. Germline CDR1 reads MNHEY; CDR2 reads SMNVEV (reference sequence). This CDR3 reads CASSLSTRGLAYEQYF. For the CDR3, the DNA is TGTGCCAGCAGTTTATCGACCCGAGGCCTGGCTTACGAGCAGTACTTC.

This chain joins TRBV9 and TRBJ2-1, with D possibly matching TRBD2 (7 bases). Germline V gene data show CDR1 as SGDLS and CDR2 as YYNGEE. The CDR3 has 15 residues. The V end was cut by 3 bases, the J end by 4 bases, with 14 bases between. The CDR3 nucleotides read TGTGCCAGCAGCGGTGGCGGGGGCCTATACAATGAGCAGTTCTTC. Translation gives CASSGGGGLYNEQFF. The variable domain in full, with the rest retrieved from reference TRBV9 and TRBJ2-1, is DSGVTQTPKHLITATGQRVTLRCSPRSGDLSVYWYQQSLDQGLQFLIQYYNGEERAKGNILERFSAQQFPDLHSELNLSSLELGDSALYFCASSGGGGLYNEQFFGPGTRLTVL.

This chain links TRBV19 with TRBJ2-2; maybe TRBD1 (6 bases). The germline V gene has CDR1 LNHDA and CDR2 SQIVND (reference sequence). The CDR3 spans 15 residues. Trimming stripped 8 bases from V and 4 bases from J, with 17 bases between. As DNA, the CDR3 is TGTGCCAGTTCCCTCTGGGGGCCCAGCACCGGGGAGCTGTTTTTT. The encoded protein is CASSLWGPSTGELFF.

The rearrangement joins TRBV7-2 to TRBJ1-2, with D perhaps TRBD1 (5 bases). V lost 5 bases and J 4 bases, leaving 17 bases between the germline ends. This CDR3 comprises 15 residues. In germline, CDR1 is SGHTA, CDR2 FQGNSA. The CDR3 DNA reads TGTGCCAGCAGCCTTACCCAGGGTAGTTCCTATGGCTACACCTTC. It yields the protein CASSLTQGSSYGYTF.

The rearrangement joins TRBV11-3 to TRBJ2-5, with 8 positions matching TRBD2. Germline assignment: CDR1 SGHNT and CDR2 YENEEA. This CDR3 has 15 amino acids. J gave up 1 base and V 5 bases, and 6 bases lay outside the gene matches. The CDR3 bases are TGTGCCAGCAGCCCGGGGGGGCGGGGCCAAGAGACCCAGTACTTC. Residues: CASSPGGRGQETQYF.

The chain is built from TRBV4-1 and TRBJ1-2; D perhaps matches TRBD1 (5 bases). The V end was cut by 5 bases, the J end by 1 base, with 11 bases between. Germline V gives CDR1 MGHRA, CDR2 YSYEKL. This CDR3 contains 14 residues. The CDR3 DNA sequence: TGCGCCAGCAGCACGACAGCAAATAACTATGGCTACACCTTC. Protein: CASSTTANNYGYTF.

The V gene is TRBV5-1, the J gene TRBJ2-1, with no clear D. The CDR3 runs to 14 residues. Trimming shortened V by 0 bases and J by 0 bases, and 4 bases separated the two germline ends. Per the germline V gene, CDR1 is SGHRS and CDR2 is YFSETQ. CDR3 loop: CASSLASSYNEQFF. CDR3 coding DNA: TGCGCCAGCAGCTTGGCTAGCTCCTACAATGAGCAGTTCTTC. Full variable domain (remainder filled in from reference TRBV5-1 and TRBJ2-1): KAGVTQTPRYLIKTRGQQVTLSCSPISGHRSVSWYQQTPGQGLQFLFEYFSETQRNKGNFPGRFSGRQFSNSRSEMNVSTLELGDSALYLCASSLASSYNEQFFGPGTRLTVL.

This sequence joins TRBV7-6 and TRBJ1-3, with 7 positions matching TRBD1. V trimming: 8 bases; J trimming: 1 base; junction bases outside the gene matches: 8. This CDR3 is built from 15 residues. From germline, CDR1 is SGHVS and CDR2 FNYEAQ. The CDR3, as DNA: TGTGCCAGCGGGCCGACAGGGCGGTCTGGAAACACCATATATTTT. Protein sequence: CASGPTGRSGNTIYF.

The CDR3 spells CASSLSREKLFF. The CDR3 DNA follows: TGTGCCAGCAGTTTATCGCGCGAAAAACTGTTTTTT. This chain joins TRBV28 and TRBJ1-4; D is undetermined. This CDR3 has 12 residues. Trimming cost V 1 base and J 8 bases, with 5 bases left between them. The V gene's germline CDR1 is MDHEN and CDR2 SYDVKM.

V is TRBV7-9 and J is TRBJ2-2; 9 bases line up with TRBD2. The CDR3 has 14 residues. Germline V gene sequence: CDR1 SEHNR, CDR2 FQNEAQ (reference sequence). With 5 bases clipped from V and 4 bases from J, the junction kept 2 bases outside the gene matches. Written as DNA, the CDR3 is TGTGCCAGCAGCGTTAGCGGGAGCACCGGGGAGCTGTTTTTT. Translated, it gives CASSVSGSTGELFF. The full variable domain, its missing parts supplied by reference TRBV7-9 and TRBJ2-2, is DTGVSQNPRHKITKRGQNVTFRCDPISEHNRLYWYRQTLGQGPEFLTYFQNEAQLEKSRLLSDRFSAERPKGSFSTLEIQRTEQGDSAMYLCASSVSGSTGELFFGEGSRLTVL.

V usage is TRBV29-1 and J usage is TRBJ2-7, with 8 bases that match TRBD1. CDR1 is SQVTM and CDR2 is ANQGSEA in the germline V gene. With V trimmed by 6 bases and J by 0 bases, 7 bases remained unmatched. The length of the CDR3 is 14 residues. The DNA for the CDR3 is TGCAGCGTACTCGGACAGGGAACCTCCTACGAGCAGTACTTC. Amino acid sequence: CSVLGQGTSYEQYF.

The chain is built from TRBV28 and TRBJ2-3; 7 bases align to TRBD1. The germline CDR1 and CDR2 sequences are MDHEN and SYDVKM. The CDR3 loop spans 13 amino acids. V gave up 7 bases and J gave up 4 bases; unmatched junction bases: 5. The DNA of the CDR3 is TGTGCCAGCAACAGGGGTATGGCAGATACGCAGTATTTT. Its protein is CASNRGMADTQYF.

The chain links TRBV13 to TRBJ2-5; TRBD2 matches at 13 bases. The V segment lost 5 bases and the J segment 5 bases; nucleotides outside the gene matches: 2. This CDR3 spans 14 amino acids. CDR1 is PRHDT and CDR2 is FYEKMQ in the germline V gene (reference sequence). CDR3 nucleotides: TGTGCCAGCAGCATGACTAGCGGGGGGGAGACCCAGTACTTC. It encodes CASSMTSGGETQYF.

This chain's CDR3 is CSLGGQGHPEAFF. CDR3 DNA: TGCAGCCTCGGAGGACAGGGGCATCCTGAAGCTTTCTTT. The V call is TRBV29-1, the J call TRBJ1-1; 9 bases line up with TRBD1. The V and J ends lost 8 bases and 6 bases, in that order; junction bases with no gene match: 10. This CDR3 has 13 residues. In germline, CDR1 is SQVTM, CDR2 ANQGSEA.

About this clone itself: An end of the junction does not agree with germline; a read error may underlie this. Other DNA sequences in the sample encode the same CDR3. V gene TRBV30 combines with J gene TRBJ1-6; perhaps TRBD1 as D (5 bases). The CDR3 totals 14 residues. Germline CDR1 reads GTSNPN; CDR2 reads SVGIG (reference sequence). This CDR3 is CAWNPGEYNSPLHF. The CDR3, as DNA: TGTGCCTGGAATCCGGGGGAGTATAATTCACCCCTACACTTT.

This chain joins TRBV18 and TRBJ1-2, with 7 bases that match TRBD1. Trimming cost V 3 bases and J 4 bases; bases outside gene matches: 11. The germline V gene has CDR1 KGHSH and CDR2 LQKENI. CDR3 size: 16 residues. CDR3 protein: CASSPPGQQTPYGYTF. CDR3 sequence (DNA): TGTGCCAGCTCACCCCCGGGACAGCAAACCCCCTATGGCTACACCTTC.

The rearrangement uses TRBV28 and TRBJ1-2; a weak D match, TRBD1 (6 bases). Germline CDR1 is MDHEN and CDR2 is SYDVKM. The CDR3 runs 14 residues. Deletions cut 7 bases from V and 3 bases from J, with 15 bases between. CDR3 amino acids: CASTGRGKDYGYTF. CDR3 sequence (DNA): TGTGCCAGCACTGGAAGGGGGAAGGACTATGGCTACACCTTC.

The genes are TRBV5-6 and TRBJ2-1; 7 bases agree with TRBD2. The V segment lost 2 bases and the J segment 5 bases; nucleotides outside the gene matches: 7. Germline V gives CDR1 SGHDT, CDR2 YYEEEE. There are 15 residues in the CDR3. The CDR3 bases are TGTGCCAGCAGCTTATGGGGGGGTAACGACAATGAGCAGTTCTTC. Its protein product is CASSLWGGNDNEQFF.

The gene calls are TRBV5-4 and TRBJ2-7; 13 nucleotides align to TRBD2. In germline, CDR1 is SGHNT, CDR2 YYREEE (reference sequence). The CDR3 is 16 residues long. The J segment lost 4 bases and the V segment lost 4 bases, leaving 8 bases of the junction unmatched. Here the CDR3 DNA reads TGTGCCAGCAGCCTAGGGACTAGCGGGACCATTTACGAGCAGTACTTC. It encodes CASSLGTSGTIYEQYF.

Turning to this clone: Compared with germline, one end of the junction differs, possibly owing to a read error. This rearrangement joins TRBV28 to TRBJ2-5; TRBD2 matches at 11 bases. Germline CDR1 MDHEN, CDR2 SYDVKM. CDR3 size: 17 residues. The CDR3 coding sequence is TGTGCCAGCAGTTCTTCATCGGGACTAGCGGCCCAAGAGAACCAGTACTTC. This encodes CASSSSSGLAAQENQYF.

V is TRBV4-3 and J is TRBJ2-4; D perhaps matches TRBD2 (5 bases). The germline V gene has CDR1 LGHNA and CDR2 YSLEER. CDR3 length: 17 amino acids. Between the trimmed V and J ends, which lost 0 bases and 9 bases, there was a span of 21 bases. The CDR3 spells CASSQDPWAVGGSIQYF. Here the CDR3 DNA reads TGCGCCAGCAGCCAAGATCCATGGGCGGTGGGTGGGAGCATTCAGTACTTC.

The rearrangement uses TRBV28 and TRBJ1-5; D is unresolved. With 5 bases removed from V and 7 bases from J, the gap between germline ends came to 15 bases. The germline V gene has CDR1 MDHEN and CDR2 SYDVKM. CDR3 length: 14 residues. The CDR3 region is CASSLLEGLQPQHF. The CDR3 DNA is TGTGCCAGCAGTCTCCTTGAGGGCTTGCAGCCCCAGCATTTT.

To note about this clone: The same CDR3 arises from other DNA sequences in this sample as well. CDR3 amino acids: CASSVAGGPQETQYF. CDR3 DNA: TGTGCCAGCAGCGTAGCGGGAGGGCCGCAAGAGACCCAGTACTTC. The rearrangement joins TRBV9 to TRBJ2-5; 8 nucleotides align to TRBD2. The CDR3 sequence is 15 residues long. The germline V gene encodes CDR1 SGDLS and CDR2 YYNGEE. Germline trimming cut 0 bases from V and 2 bases from J; bases unmatched to any gene: 3.